The T cell receptor beta chain described here comes from a study of early T cells in non-severe SARS-CoV-2 infection (dated by TCRdb to about 2021). Concerning the study at large: Because TCR sequencing relied on bulk RNA taken from unsorted whole blood, pairing of alpha and beta chains was not possible.

Overall study results and their limits: VDJdb matching was skewed toward anti-spike CD8 responses and likely underestimated virus-specific expansions by missing private and CD4 specificities.

Note on this clonotype: Which antigen it targets is not known. Base quality data are lacking; no much larger clone is found one base away.

A case-control design nested within a healthcare worker cohort in London, UK, was used, with weekly nasopharyngeal swab PCR tests and blood sampling performed. Healthcare workers were enrolled in the week of the UK lockdown, from 23 to 31 March 2020, and were followed every week for up to roughly 15 weeks. V ends up 0 bases short and J 2 bases short, with an unmatched junction base count of 9. Taken from cysteine to phenylalanine, the CDR3 has 17 residues. The DNA shown is the 51-base CDR3, in frame from base 1. The germline V gene supplies CDR1 SGDLS and CDR2 YYNGEE. Library preparation was by 5' RACE. Sequencing was carried out with a NextSeq 500. To correct for sequencing error and PCR bias, the TCR library protocol tagged individual cDNA molecules with unique molecular identifiers. Both TCR alpha and beta chains were sequenced, and tight co-correlation was observed between alpha and beta sequence abundances in each sample. Per the authors' processing: Decombinator V4 was used to perform V gene, J gene and CDR3 annotation of TCR sequences. Expanded TCRs were defined as changing significantly between any two time points under a Poisson model with p below 0.0001. Abundances of TCRs were expressed as counts per million after normalisation to the total number of TCRs sequenced in each sample. MAIT TCRs were defined by TRAV1-2 paired with TRAJ12, TRAJ20 or TRAJ33, and iNKT TCRs by TRAV10 paired with TRAJ18. VDJdb, accessed 1 November 2021, was searched for CMV, EBV and SARS-CoV-2 annotated TCRs, excluding TCRs annotated for multiple antigens. TCRdb trimmed the raw reads at Q25, called clones with MiXCR and kept productive beta chains. Duplicate CDR3 protein sequences are folded into a single record with the most common DNA and genes. The V and J calls follow TCRdb's processing rather than the paper's. The sample data list about 110,000 distinct CDR3 sequences, and 10% to 15% of these were observed just once. The top ten hold less than 4.5% of the sample.

This receptor was identified in an adult who was a healthcare worker with PCR-confirmed SARS-CoV-2 infection or an uninfected control (not recorded which). The rearranged segments are TRBV9 and TRBJ2-3, and TRBD2 matches 7 of the central bases. Sample: whole blood, taken at baseline. The nucleotide sequence reads as follows: TGTGCCAGCAGCGTAGATGGGAGGGTACCCCCCACAGATACGCAGTATTTT. It codes for CASSVDGRVPPTDTQYF. Outside the CDR3, residues come from the reference TRBV9 and TRBJ2-3 proteins, so the full variable domain is: DSGVTQTPKHLITATGQRVTLRCSPRSGDLSVYWYQQSLDQGLQFLIQYYNGEERAKGNILERFSAQQFPDLHSELNLSSLELGDSALYFCASSVDGRVPPTDTQYFGPGTRLTVL.